This T cell receptor (beta chain) is drawn from a study of monozygotic twins with inflammatory bowel disease. Study outcomes and limitations: Subtypes among T cells remained indistinguishable. Whereas healthy co-twins had higher TCRbeta diversity (inverse Simpson), IBD patients had lower diversity.

A 6-nucleotide sample barcode was carried by the UMIs, which template switching added. Researchers put TCRalpha and TCRbeta cDNA through two nested PCRs lasting roughly 16 and 10 cycles. TCRdb re-called the 5' RACE reads and catalogs CDR3 proteins one per entry, DNA excluded. The table lists around 200,000 distinct CDR3 sequences. The germline V gene encodes CDR1 SQVTM and CDR2 ANQGSEA. The CDR3 contains 14 residues. Comment on this clonotype: Its antigen is undetermined.

The TCR comes from a human donor with ulcerative colitis or Crohn's disease, or a healthy co-twin of an affected twin (not recorded which). The sample was blood. The chain employs TRBV29-1 and TRBJ2-3. The CDR3 region is CSVAKPLGTDTQYF.